This T cell receptor (beta chain) stems from a study of blood T cell repertoires in COVID-19. Study-level information: Samples representing acute and convalescent COVID-19 were sourced from the United States, Italy and Spain. T cells, B-cell-depleted T cells, or PBMCs provided the cDNA or gDNA that served as material.

This clone was observed a single time. Trimming pared 6 bases from V and 11 bases from J, leaving 19 bases between. The CDR3 contains 14 residues. CDR1 is MNHEY, CDR2 SVGAGI, per germline. Per the authors' pipeline: Researchers report that nucleated cell counts were estimated from reference gene primer amplification. Assay used: immunoSEQ multiplex PCR; TCRdb lists only in-frame clones, some missing. V and J calls and clone size follow that table, whereas D and trimming were derived from the DNA. The sample has approximately 160,000 clones, around 81% seen once. The source is a man in his 70s who had recovered from COVID-19. Material: peripheral blood. The chain combines TRBV6-5 with TRBJ1-4; D is possibly TRBD1 (6 bases). CDR3 in DNA: TGTGCCAGCAGGGCCCAGCGGCAGGGGAGTAAACTGTTTTTT. This sequence encodes CASRAQRQGSKLFF.